The 15 T cell receptor beta chains below were found in one sample sequenced in a study of T cells in Graves' hyperthyroidism and ophthalmopathy. Amplified TCR beta CDR3 regions came from RNA transcripts. The TCR CDR3 first-round RT-PCR relied on the HTBI primer set. TCRdb reanalysed the multiplex PCR reads using MiXCR and keeps one entry per CDR3 protein. The table lists fewer than 650,000 distinct CDR3 sequences, under 15% of them singletons. Sequencing was carried out using blood. The receptor source for this set is a middle-aged woman with Graves' ophthalmopathy.

This clonotype came up many times. This sequence joins TRBV13 and TRBJ2-7; 9 bases match TRBD2. V lost 1 base and J lost 6; bases outside the gene matches: 10. CDR1 and CDR2 (germline): PRHDT, FYEKMQ (reference sequence). The CDR3 is 16 amino acids. The CDR3 region is CASSLAGGRALGEQYF. The CDR3 bases are TGTGCCAGCAGCTTAGCCGGCGGGAGGGCCCTTGGCGAGCAGTACTTC.

This clonotype has more than one count but fewer than ten. The chain has TRBV6-5 and TRBJ2-7; 8 nucleotides align to TRBD2. CDR3 length: 16 residues. With 2 bases clipped from V and 2 bases from J, the junction kept 8 bases outside the gene matches. CDR1 and CDR2 from the germline V gene are MNHEY and SVGAGI. CDR3 sequence (DNA): TGTGCCAGCAGTTACGAACCCCCGGGACTAGCCTACGAGCAGTACTTC. Its translation: CASSYEPPGLAYEQYF.

This clonotype occurred many times. CDR3 amino acids: CSASDQGASYNSPLHF. CDR3 bases: TGCAGTGCTAGTGATCAGGGCGCATCCTATAATTCACCCCTCCACTTT. The rearrangement uses TRBV20-1 and TRBJ1-6; possibly TRBD1 for D (5 bases). The ends were cut back, 3 bases at V and 1 base at J, with 13 bases in the middle. The CDR3 consists of 16 residues. Per germline, CDR1 DFQATT and CDR2 SNEGSKA (reference sequence).

For the CDR3, the DNA is TGTGCCAGCAGCTTAAACTCGGGTCCAAACACTGAAGCTTTCTTT. It is translated as CASSLNSGPNTEAFF. The rearrangement uses TRBV7-3 and TRBJ1-1, with D unresolved. Deletions cut 1 base from V and 2 bases from J, with 11 bases between. Per germline, CDR1 SGHTA and CDR2 FQGTGA. The CDR3 runs to 15 residues.

This clonotype was counted at least ten times. The rearrangement links TRBV10-1 to TRBJ2-2, with 7 positions matching TRBD2. CDR3 size: 15 residues. J lost 3 bases, V lost 4 bases, and 5 bases had no gene match. Germline lookup yields CDR1 WNHNN and CDR2 SYGVQD (reference sequence). This chain's CDR3 is CASSAFSGDTGELFF. The CDR3 DNA sequence: TGCGCCAGCAGTGCTTTCAGCGGGGACACCGGGGAGCTGTTTTTT.

The J gene is TRBJ1-1, the V gene TRBV11-2; D might be TRBD1 (6 bases). This CDR3 has 14 amino acids. The germline CDR1 and CDR2 sequences are SGHAT and FQNNGV. V was clipped by 0 bases and J by 4 bases, with 9 bases between them. The CDR3 is CASSLEQGRTEAFF. In nucleotides, the CDR3 is TGTGCCAGCAGCTTAGAGCAGGGGCGCACTGAAGCTTTCTTT.

The chain is built from TRBV18 and TRBJ2-7; D possibly corresponds to TRBD2 (5 bases). Trimming left V 3 bases short and J 2 bases short, with 11 bases between. The germline gives CDR1 KGHSH, CDR2 LQKENI. This CDR3 has 14 residues. CDR3 amino acids: CASSPPGKPYEQYF. The CDR3 DNA follows: TGTGCCAGCTCACCCCCGGGAAAGCCCTACGAGCAGTACTTC.

This clonotype showed up just a few times. The chain is built from TRBV7-2 and TRBJ2-7; possible D gene TRBD1, 6 bases. The ends were cut back, 6 bases at V and 1 base at J, with 13 bases in the middle. The CDR3 is 14 residues long. Germline CDR1 is SGHTA and CDR2 is FQGNSA. The DNA for the CDR3 is TGTGCCAGCAGATTATCGACAGGATCCTACGAGCAGTACTTC. It is translated as CASRLSTGSYEQYF.

Only a few counts were recorded for this clonotype. The V and J genes are TRBV27 and TRBJ2-2; D not certain. This CDR3 spans 16 amino acids. CDR1 and CDR2 (germline): MNHEY, SMNVEV (reference sequence). The V gene lost 6 bases and the J gene lost 0 bases, with 14 bases spanning the gap. CDR3 region: CASSPLAPSNTGELFF. The CDR3 bases are TGTGCCAGCAGCCCTCTCGCACCTTCGAACACCGGGGAGCTGTTTTTT.

The genes are TRBV20-1 and TRBJ2-7; D is possibly TRBD2 (5 bases). The germline V gene has CDR1 DFQATT and CDR2 SNEGSKA (reference sequence). The CDR3 contains 14 residues. V was clipped by 1 base and J by 5 bases, with 15 bases between them. CDR3: CSARGAGLPHEQYF. Written as DNA, the CDR3 is TGCAGTGCTAGAGGGGCGGGTTTACCCCACGAGCAGTACTTC.

This clonotype was observed at least ten times. The J gene is TRBJ1-3, the V gene TRBV10-3, with D possibly TRBD1 on 5 matching bases. V shed 5 bases and J shed 3 bases, with 8 bases lying between them. This CDR3 region has 13 residues. From germline, CDR1 is ENHRY and CDR2 SYGVKD. This chain's CDR3 is CAISQDNGNTIYF. The CDR3, as DNA: TGTGCCATCAGTCAGGACAATGGAAACACCATATATTTT.

This clonotype occurred a few times. For the CDR3, the DNA is TGTGCCAGCAGCCAAGACTCCGGGGTTTCGCTGTACTTC. Its protein is CASSQDSGVSLYF. V gene TRBV3-1 combines with J gene TRBJ2-7, with D possibly TRBD2 on 5 matching bases. The CDR3 runs 13 residues. V lost 0 bases and J 12 bases, leaving 15 bases between the germline ends. CDR1 and CDR2 from the germline V gene are LGHDT and YNNKEL (reference sequence).

This clonotype was recorded at least ten times. This rearrangement joins TRBV2 to TRBJ2-7; 13 bases line up with TRBD2. Losses at the gene ends were 5 bases for V and 0 bases for J; bases not matched to a gene: 7. This CDR3 is built from 17 residues. CDR1 SNHLY and CDR2 FYNNEI come from the germline V gene. The CDR3 sequence is CASSKGLAGPSSYEQYF. The CDR3 bases are TGTGCCAGCAGTAAGGGACTAGCGGGGCCAAGCTCCTACGAGCAGTACTTC.

A remark on this clonotype: This may arise from a read error, as a much more abundant clone is one base away. As the CDR3 is not closed by the conserved phenylalanine or tryptophan, this likely results from a read error. This chain uses TRBV6-5 with TRBJ1-5, with D unresolved. CDR1 is MNHEY and CDR2 is SVGAGI in the germline V gene. The CDR3 covers 13 residues. V lost 3 bases and J 7 bases, leaving 10 bases between the germline ends. Written as DNA, the CDR3 is TGTGCCAGCAGTTATGGGATTCGACAGCCCCAGCATCTT. Amino acid sequence: CASSYGIRQPQHL.

This clonotype was picked up a small number of times. This rearrangement joins TRBV6-2 or TRBV6-3 to TRBJ1-1, with D hard to call. The CDR3 consists of 14 residues. Germline lookup yields CDR1 MNHEY and CDR2 SVGEGT. V lost 6 bases, J lost 1 base, and 12 bases lay in between. The CDR3 bases are TGTGCCAGCAGCCTGACTAAGGGGAACACTGAAGCTTTCTTT. Its protein is CASSLTKGNTEAFF.